What follows is one T cell receptor beta chain and its context. In the authors' workflow: For nucleated cells, counts were estimated from reference gene primer amplification. Generated by immunoSEQ multiplex PCR, the TCRdb table keeps only in-frame clones and is missing some. D and trimming were read from the DNA, whereas the V and J calls and clone size are those reported in that table. Seen here are around 160,000 clones, roughly 86% observed once, and the top ten hold roughly 2%. The sample comes from a study of blood T cell repertoires in COVID-19. Study overall: Whether acute or convalescent, the COVID-19 samples came from the United States, Italy and Spain. T cells, B-cell-depleted T cells, or PBMCs supplied cDNA or gDNA.

V lost 5 bases and J lost 0, with 7 bases in between. The CDR3 has 13 amino acids. Germline V gives CDR1 SEHNR, CDR2 FQNEAQ (reference sequence). Sequencing input: peripheral blood. The clonotype was recovered from a human donor in a cohort sampled during active COVID-19. The chain links TRBV7-9 to TRBJ1-1; D is possibly TRBD1 (6 bases). The CDR3 spells CASSQGMNTEAFF. CDR3 in DNA: TGTGCCAGCAGCCAGGGGATGAACACTGAAGCTTTCTTT. The full variable domain, its missing parts supplied by reference TRBV7-9 and TRBJ1-1, is DTGVSQNPRHKITKRGQNVTFRCDPISEHNRLYWYRQTLGQGPEFLTYFQNEAQLEKSRLLSDRFSAERPKGSFSTLEIQRTEQGDSAMYLCASSQGMNTEAFFGQGTRLTVV.